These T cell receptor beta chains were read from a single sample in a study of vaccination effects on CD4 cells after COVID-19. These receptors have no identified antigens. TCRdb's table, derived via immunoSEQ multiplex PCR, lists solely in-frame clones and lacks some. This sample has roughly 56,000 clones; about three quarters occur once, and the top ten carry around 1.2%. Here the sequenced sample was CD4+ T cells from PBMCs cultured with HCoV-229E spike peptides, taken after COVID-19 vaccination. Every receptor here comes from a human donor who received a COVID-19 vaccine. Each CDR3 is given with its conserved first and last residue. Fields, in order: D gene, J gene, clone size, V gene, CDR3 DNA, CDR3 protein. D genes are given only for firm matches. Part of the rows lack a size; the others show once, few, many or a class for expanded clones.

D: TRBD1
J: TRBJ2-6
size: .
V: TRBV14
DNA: TGTGCCAGCAGACTAACCGGGACAGGGACCTCTGGGGCCAACGTCCTGACTTTC
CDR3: CASRLTGTGTSGANVLTF

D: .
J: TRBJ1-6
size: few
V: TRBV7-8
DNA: TGTGCCAGCAGCCCGCAGACCGGAATTAATTCACCCCTCCACTTT
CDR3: CASSPQTGINSPLHF

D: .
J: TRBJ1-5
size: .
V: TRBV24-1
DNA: TGTGCCACCAGTGATTTGGAATCCACGGGCGTGACCCTCAATCAGCCCCAGCATTTT
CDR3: CATSDLESTGVTLNQPQHF

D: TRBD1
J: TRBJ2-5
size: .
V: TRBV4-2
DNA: TGTGCCAGCAGCCCATGGACAGGGGACGAGACCCAGTACTTC
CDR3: CASSPWTGDETQYF

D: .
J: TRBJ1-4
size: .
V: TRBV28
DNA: TGTGCCAGCAGTTTATATTCCGGGGCTAATGAAAAACTGTTTTTT
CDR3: CASSLYSGANEKLFF

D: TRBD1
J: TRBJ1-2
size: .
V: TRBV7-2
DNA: TGTGCCAGCAGCTCCACCGGGACAGGGGTTCTATATGGCTACACCTTC
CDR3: CASSSTGTGVLYGYTF

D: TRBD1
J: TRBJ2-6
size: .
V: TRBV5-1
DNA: TGCGCCAGCAGCTTCCGGGACAGGGCTGGGGCCAACGTCCTGACTTTC
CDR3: CASSFRDRAGANVLTF

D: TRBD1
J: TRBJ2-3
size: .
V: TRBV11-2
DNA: TGTGCCAGCAGTCGACAGGGGGCGGGACAGTACACAGATACGCAGTATTTT
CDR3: CASSRQGAGQYTDTQYF

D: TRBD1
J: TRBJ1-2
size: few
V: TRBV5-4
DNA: TGTGCCAGCAGCCGGGGACAGTACTATGGCTACACCTTC
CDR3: CASSRGQYYGYTF

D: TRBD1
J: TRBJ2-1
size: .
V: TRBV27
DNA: TGTGCCAGCAGCCTGGACAGGCCTGACAATGAGCAGTTCTTC
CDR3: CASSLDRPDNEQFF

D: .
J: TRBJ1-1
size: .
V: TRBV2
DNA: TGTGCCAGCAGTGTTCAGGGGAACACTGAAGCTTTCTTT
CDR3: CASSVQGNTEAFF

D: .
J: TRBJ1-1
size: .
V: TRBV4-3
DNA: TGCGCCAGCAGCCAAGGGGGGGGTAGGAGGGGAACTGAAGCTTTCTTT
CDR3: CASSQGGGRRGTEAFF

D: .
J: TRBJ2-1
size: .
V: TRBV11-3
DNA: TGTGCCAGCAGCTTGCGTTCCCTCAGCGAGCAGTTCTTC
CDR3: CASSLRSLSEQFF

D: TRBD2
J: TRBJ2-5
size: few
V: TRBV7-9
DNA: TGTGCCAGCAGCTTAGCGGGACTAGTAGAGACCCAGTACTTC
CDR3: CASSLAGLVETQYF

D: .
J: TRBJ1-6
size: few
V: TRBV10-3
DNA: TGTGCCATCAGTGAGTCTGACGGCGGATCACCCCTCCACTTT
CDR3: CAISESDGGSPLHF

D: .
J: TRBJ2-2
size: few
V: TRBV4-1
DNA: TGCGCCAGCAGCCAAGAACCAGGGTTTACCGGGGAGCTGTTTTTT
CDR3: CASSQEPGFTGELFF

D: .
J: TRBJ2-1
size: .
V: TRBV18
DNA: TGTGCCAGCTCACCACCAGTCCGCTCCTACAATGAGCAGTTCTTC
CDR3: CASSPPVRSYNEQFF

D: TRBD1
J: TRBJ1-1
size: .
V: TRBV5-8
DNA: TGTGCCAGTCCGCTCTGGGACAGGGGACCCGAGGGCACTGAAGCTTTCTTT
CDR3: CASPLWDRGPEGTEAFF

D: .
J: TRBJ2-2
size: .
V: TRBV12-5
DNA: TGTGCTAGTGGCCCTGATAGGTTGAACACCGGGGAGCTGTTTTTT
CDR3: CASGPDRLNTGELFF

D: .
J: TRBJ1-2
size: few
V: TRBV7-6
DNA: TGTGCCAGCAGCCCACTCGGGGGTGGCTACACCTTC
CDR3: CASSPLGGGYTF

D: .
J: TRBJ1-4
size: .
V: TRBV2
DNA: TGTGCCAGCAGTGCGCTTAGGGAACTGTTTTTT
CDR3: CASSALRELFF

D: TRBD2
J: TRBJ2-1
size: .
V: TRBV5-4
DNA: TGTGCCAGCAGCGATCGGACTAGCGGAGGCTCCTACAATGAGCAGTTCTTC
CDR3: CASSDRTSGGSYNEQFF

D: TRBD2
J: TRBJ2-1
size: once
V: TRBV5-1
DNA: TGCGCCAGCAGCTTTAGCGGGGGAGGTTACAATGAGCAGTTCTTC
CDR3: CASSFSGGGYNEQFF

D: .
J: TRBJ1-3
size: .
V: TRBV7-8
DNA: TGTGCCAGCAGCACCCAAACTTCCAGTTCTGGAAACACCATATATTTT
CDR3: CASSTQTSSSGNTIYF

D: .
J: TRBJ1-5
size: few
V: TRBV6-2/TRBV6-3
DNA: TGTGCCAGCAGTTACGATCGGGGGTACAATCAGCCCCAGCATTTT
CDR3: CASSYDRGYNQPQHF

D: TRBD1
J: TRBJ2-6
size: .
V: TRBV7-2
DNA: TGTGCCAGCAGCATCAAGACAGGGGCTGGGGCCAACGTCCTGACTTTC
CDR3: CASSIKTGAGANVLTF

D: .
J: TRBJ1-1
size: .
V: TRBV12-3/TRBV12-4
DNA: TGTGCCAGCAGACTCATAGGACGGCCTGAAGCTTTCTTT
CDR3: CASRLIGRPEAFF

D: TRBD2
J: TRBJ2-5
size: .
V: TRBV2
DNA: TGTGCCAGCAGTAGTGGGACTAGCGGGGCCCAAGAGACCCAGTACTTC
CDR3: CASSSGTSGAQETQYF

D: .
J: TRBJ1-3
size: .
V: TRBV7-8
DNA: TGTGCCAGCAGCTTATCCATCTCTGGAAACACCATATATTTT
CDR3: CASSLSISGNTIYF

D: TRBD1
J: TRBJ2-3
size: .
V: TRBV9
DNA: TGTGCCAGCAGCGCCCATGTAACAGGGGGCACAGATACGCAGTATTTT
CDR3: CASSAHVTGGTDTQYF

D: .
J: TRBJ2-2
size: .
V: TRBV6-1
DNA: TGTGCCAGCAGTGAAATAGTGAGGGTCAGTGGGATACGACTACGGGACACCGGGGAGCTGTTTTTT
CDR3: CASSEIVRVSGIRLRDTGELFF

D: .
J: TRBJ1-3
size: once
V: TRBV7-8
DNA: TGTGCCAGCAGCTCGACACCGAGCTCTGGAAACACCATATATTTT
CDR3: CASSSTPSSGNTIYF

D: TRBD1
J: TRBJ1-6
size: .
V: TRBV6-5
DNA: TGTGCCAGCAGATCGACAGGGTCTGGTAATTCACCCCTCCACTTT
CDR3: CASRSTGSGNSPLHF

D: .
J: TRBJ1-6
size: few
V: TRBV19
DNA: TGTGCCAGTAGTATTTCAGGGTACTATAATTCACCCCTCCACTTT
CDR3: CASSISGYYNSPLHF

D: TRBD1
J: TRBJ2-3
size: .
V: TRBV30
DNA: TGTGCCTGGAGGGGACAGGCCCCCAATACGCAGTATTTT
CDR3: CAWRGQAPNTQYF

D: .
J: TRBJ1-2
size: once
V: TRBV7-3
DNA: TGTGCCAGCAGCTTCGAGTACGTCTATGGCTACACCTTC
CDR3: CASSFEYVYGYTF

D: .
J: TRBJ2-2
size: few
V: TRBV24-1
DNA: TGTGCCACCAGTGATTTAGGACGGGGCGGCGGGGAGCTGTTTTTT
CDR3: CATSDLGRGGGELFF

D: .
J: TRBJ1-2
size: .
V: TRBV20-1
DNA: TGCAGTGCTAGTATTTCGGGGGGCAACTATGGCTACACCTTC
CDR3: CSASISGGNYGYTF

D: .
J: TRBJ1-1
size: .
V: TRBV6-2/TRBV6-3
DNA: TGTGCCAGCAGTTACTCGAGGGCTTATCGAACGGGCTTTCGTGAAGCTTTCTTT
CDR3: CASSYSRAYRTGFREAFF

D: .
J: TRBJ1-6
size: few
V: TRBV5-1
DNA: TGCGCCAGCAGCTTCCCGGACTATAATTCACCCCTCCACTTT
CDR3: CASSFPDYNSPLHF

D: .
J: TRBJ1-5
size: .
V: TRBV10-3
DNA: TGTGCCATCAGTGAGTTGGGGGATAATCAGCCCCAGCATTTT
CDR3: CAISELGDNQPQHF

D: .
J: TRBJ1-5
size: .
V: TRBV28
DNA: TGTGCCAGCAGGACGGTCCCAAAACCTAATCAGCCCCAGCATTTT
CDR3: CASRTVPKPNQPQHF

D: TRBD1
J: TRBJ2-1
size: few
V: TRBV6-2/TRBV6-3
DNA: TGTGCCAGCAGTTACCGGGACAGATACAATGAGCAGTTCTTC
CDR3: CASSYRDRYNEQFF

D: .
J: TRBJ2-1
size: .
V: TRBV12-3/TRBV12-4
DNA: TGTGCCAGCAGTTTAAAGACTATCCACGAGCAGTTCTTC
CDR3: CASSLKTIHEQFF

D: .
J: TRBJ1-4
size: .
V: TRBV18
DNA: TGTGCCACCCGACTCGGGACTAATGAAAAACTGTTTTTT
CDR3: CATRLGTNEKLFF

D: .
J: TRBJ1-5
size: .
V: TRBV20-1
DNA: TGCAGTGCTAGAGCGAGGGAGGTCCAGCATTTT
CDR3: CSARAREVQHF

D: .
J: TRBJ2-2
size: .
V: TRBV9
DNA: TGTGCCAGCAGCGCAAAGGGGTTGGACTCCGGGGAGCTGTTTTTT
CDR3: CASSAKGLDSGELFF

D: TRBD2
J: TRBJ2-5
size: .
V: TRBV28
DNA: TGTGCCAGCAGTCCCCTACGGGGGGGGTGGGAGACCCAGTACTTC
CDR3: CASSPLRGGWETQYF

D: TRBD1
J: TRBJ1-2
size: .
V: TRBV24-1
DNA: TGTGCCACCAGCGACAGGACAGGGGGGTTAGGTGGCTACACCTTC
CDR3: CATSDRTGGLGGYTF

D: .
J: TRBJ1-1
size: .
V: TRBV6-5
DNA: TGTGCCAGCAGTTACAGCAGGGCGCGGAACACTGAAGCTTTCTTT
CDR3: CASSYSRARNTEAFF